Detailed here is one T cell receptor beta chain. Antigen specificity is unknown. The data were obtained in a study of shared clonotypes between healthy human individuals. Study information: Researchers drew samples from a couple of women and a few men aged 18 to 49.

Findings and limits, study-wide: A handful of donors showed sharing of about 4.7% of naive CD4 clonotypes. Generation probability values for non-shared clonotypes were lower than those for clonotypes shared by all four donors.

CDR1 is SGHNT and CDR2 is YENEEA in the germline V gene. This CDR3 has 16 amino acids. The V end lost 5 bases, the J end lost 0 bases, and 13 bases lay between the germline ends. Under the authors' procedure: From ImmunoSEQ came sequences covering only the junction and carrying no quality scores, so filtering differed. TCRdb's table, derived via immunoSEQ multiplex PCR, lists solely in-frame clones and lacks some. V, J and clone size reflect that table, while D and trimming were determined from the DNA. The sample records over 850,000 clones, 75% to 80% being singletons. The TCR sequence derives from a man aged 18 to 35 in good health. Some clones in this sample may be carry-over from other donors' samples. The chain links TRBV11-3 to TRBJ2-2; D unclear. Source material: memory CD4+ T cells from PBMCs. The subset here: CD45RA-negative fraction. CDR3 protein: CASSKGRSANTGELFF. DNA for the CDR3: TGTGCCAGCAGCAAAGGACGGTCCGCGAACACCGGGGAGCTGTTTTTT.